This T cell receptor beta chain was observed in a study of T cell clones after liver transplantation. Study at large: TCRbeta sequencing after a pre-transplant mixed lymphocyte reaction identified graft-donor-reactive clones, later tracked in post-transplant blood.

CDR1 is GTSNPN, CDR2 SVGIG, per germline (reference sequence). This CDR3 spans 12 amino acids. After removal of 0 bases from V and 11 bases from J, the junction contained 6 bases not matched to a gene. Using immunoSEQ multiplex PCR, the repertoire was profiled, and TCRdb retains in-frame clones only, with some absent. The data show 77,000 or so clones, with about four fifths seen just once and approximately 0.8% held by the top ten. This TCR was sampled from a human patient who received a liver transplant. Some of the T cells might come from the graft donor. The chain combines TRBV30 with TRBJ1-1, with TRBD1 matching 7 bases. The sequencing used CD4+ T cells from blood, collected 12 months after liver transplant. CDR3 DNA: TGTGCCTGGAGTGTTACGGGGACAGCTGCTTTCTTT. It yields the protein CAWSVTGTAAFF.